This T cell receptor (beta chain) is drawn from a study of technical replicates of blood from several donors. Germline-derived CDR1 and CDR2 are MRHNA and SNTAGT. V was clipped by 7 bases and J by 4 bases; unmatched bases: 8. There are 15 residues in the CDR3. Clones were read by immunoSEQ multiplex PCR, and TCRdb kept only the in-frame ones, dropping some. This sample has approximately 73,000 clones, with 90% to 95% found just once. The chain carries TRBV6-4 and TRBJ1-2; the match to TRBD1 covers 11 bases. The sequence came from a human donor in good health. The sample taken for sequencing was T cells isolated from PBMCs. CDR3 nucleotide sequence: TGTGCCAGCACCCCAGGGACAGGGGGAGGCTATGGCTACACCTTC. Encoded protein: CASTPGTGGGYGYTF.